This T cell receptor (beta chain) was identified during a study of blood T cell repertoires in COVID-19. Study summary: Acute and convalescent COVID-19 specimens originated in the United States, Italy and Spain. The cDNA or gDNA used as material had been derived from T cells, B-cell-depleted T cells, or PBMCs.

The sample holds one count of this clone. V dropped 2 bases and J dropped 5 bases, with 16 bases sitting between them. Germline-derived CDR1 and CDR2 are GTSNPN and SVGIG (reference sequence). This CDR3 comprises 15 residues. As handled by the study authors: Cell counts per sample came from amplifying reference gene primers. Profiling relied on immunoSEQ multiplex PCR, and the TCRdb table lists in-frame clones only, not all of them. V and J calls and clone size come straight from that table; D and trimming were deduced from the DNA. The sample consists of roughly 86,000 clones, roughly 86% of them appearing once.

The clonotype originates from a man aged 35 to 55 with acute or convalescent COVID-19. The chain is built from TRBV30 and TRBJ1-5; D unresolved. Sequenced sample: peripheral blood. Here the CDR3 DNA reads TGTGCCTGGAGTATCACCGGGAACAACTATCAGCCCCAGCATTTT. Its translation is CAWSITGNNYQPQHF.